A selection of T cell receptor beta chains follows, all from one sample in a study of blood T cell repertoires in COVID-19. Using immunoSEQ multiplex PCR, the repertoire was profiled, and TCRdb retains in-frame clones only, with some absent. The data contain about 18,000 clones, approximately 91% of them seen just once; the ten biggest clones take up 16%. Sequenced material: peripheral blood. The origin of the receptors is a human donor in a cohort sampled during active COVID-19. The CDR3 runs from the conserved cysteine through the conserved F or W. The order of the fields is CDR3 DNA, CDR3 protein, D gene, clone size, J gene, V gene. D genes are given only for firm matches. The size field is filled for only some rows; it gives once, few, many or a size class.

CDR3nt: TGTGCCAGCTCGGGGGACAGGGGTAATCAGCCCCAGCATTTT; CDR3aa: CASSGDRGNQPQHF; d_gene: TRBD1; abundance: once; j_gene: TRBJ1-5; v_gene: TRBV18
CDR3nt: TGTGCCAGCAGTCGAGGGACTTCGAGCAGGGCCAACTATGGCTACACCTTC; CDR3aa: CASSRGTSSRANYGYTF; d_gene: -; abundance: -; j_gene: TRBJ1-2; v_gene: TRBV6-6
CDR3nt: TGTGCCAGCAGTGGGGACAGGGCAATCTCCGGAAAACTGTTTTTT; CDR3aa: CASSGDRAISGKLFF; d_gene: TRBD1; abundance: -; j_gene: TRBJ1-4; v_gene: TRBV2
CDR3nt: TGTGCCAGCAGGTCCGGGACTACCAGTAGAGCTTTCTTT; CDR3aa: CASRSGTTSRAFF; d_gene: -; abundance: -; j_gene: TRBJ1-1; v_gene: TRBV28
CDR3nt: TGCAGTGCTAGTGTCCGCCAGGGTACTGAAGCTTTCTTT; CDR3aa: CSASVRQGTEAFF; d_gene: -; abundance: -; j_gene: TRBJ1-1; v_gene: TRBV20-1
CDR3nt: TGTGCCACCGTCTCTGGAAACACCATATATTTT; CDR3aa: CATVSGNTIYF; d_gene: -; abundance: -; j_gene: TRBJ1-3; v_gene: TRBV19
CDR3nt: TGTGCCAGCAGCTTCCGGCGGACGGACACTCTCCACTTT; CDR3aa: CASSFRRTDTLHF; d_gene: -; abundance: -; j_gene: TRBJ1-6; v_gene: TRBV5-4
CDR3nt: TGTGCCAGCAGACAGACACTGCGATACAATGAGCAGTTCTTC; CDR3aa: CASRQTLRYNEQFF; d_gene: -; abundance: -; j_gene: TRBJ2-1; v_gene: TRBV27
CDR3nt: TGTGCCTGGACAGGGTTAGGAACCGGGGAGCTGTTTTTT; CDR3aa: CAWTGLGTGELFF; d_gene: -; abundance: -; j_gene: TRBJ2-2; v_gene: TRBV30
CDR3nt: TGTGCCAGCGACAGGGTTGGTGAGACCCAGTACTTC; CDR3aa: CASDRVGETQYF; d_gene: TRBD1; abundance: -; j_gene: TRBJ2-5; v_gene: TRBV6-5
CDR3nt: TGTGCCAGTAGGATTCAGGGGGATAGCAATCAGCCCCAGCATTTT; CDR3aa: CASRIQGDSNQPQHF; d_gene: TRBD1; abundance: -; j_gene: TRBJ1-5; v_gene: TRBV19
CDR3nt: TGTGCCAGTAGGACAGGGCCACTAAACACTGAAGCTTTCTTT; CDR3aa: CASRTGPLNTEAFF; d_gene: TRBD1; abundance: -; j_gene: TRBJ1-1; v_gene: TRBV25-1
CDR3nt: TGTGCCAGCAGTGAGACCTATGGCGGATCCTACGAGCAGTACTTC; CDR3aa: CASSETYGGSYEQYF; d_gene: -; abundance: few; j_gene: TRBJ2-7; v_gene: TRBV6-2/TRBV6-3
CDR3nt: TGTGCCAGCAGCTACCGCCGGGACAGTGGGACCACTGAAGCTTTCTTT; CDR3aa: CASSYRRDSGTTEAFF; d_gene: TRBD1; abundance: -; j_gene: TRBJ1-1; v_gene: TRBV6-5
CDR3nt: TGTGCCAGCAGTGCCGGGACAGGGGGTTTTGGACAGCCCCAGCATTTT; CDR3aa: CASSAGTGGFGQPQHF; d_gene: TRBD1; abundance: -; j_gene: TRBJ1-5; v_gene: TRBV6-2/TRBV6-3
CDR3nt: TGTGCTAGTGGGTCAGGGGCCCTACAAGAGACCCAGTACTTC; CDR3aa: CASGSGALQETQYF; d_gene: -; abundance: -; j_gene: TRBJ2-5; v_gene: TRBV12-5
CDR3nt: TGTGCCAGCAAGCATCCTGGAAACACCATATATTTT; CDR3aa: CASKHPGNTIYF; d_gene: -; abundance: -; j_gene: TRBJ1-3; v_gene: TRBV12-3/TRBV12-4
CDR3nt: TGTGCCAGCAGTTTTTCCTCGGGGAGGGAGACCCAGTACTTC; CDR3aa: CASSFSSGRETQYF; d_gene: -; abundance: -; j_gene: TRBJ2-5; v_gene: TRBV6-5
CDR3nt: TGTGCCAGCAGTGGACAGTATAGCAATCAGCCCCAGCATTTT; CDR3aa: CASSGQYSNQPQHF; d_gene: -; abundance: few; j_gene: TRBJ1-5; v_gene: TRBV2
CDR3nt: TGTGCCAGCAGTTTATCGGGGCAGGGATATGGCTACACCTTC; CDR3aa: CASSLSGQGYGYTF; d_gene: -; abundance: -; j_gene: TRBJ1-2; v_gene: TRBV27
CDR3nt: TGTGCCAGCAGCTTCGACAGGATTACGGAGACCCAGTACTTC; CDR3aa: CASSFDRITETQYF; d_gene: -; abundance: -; j_gene: TRBJ2-5; v_gene: TRBV7-9
CDR3nt: TGTGCCAGCAGTGACTCCTTAATAGTGACAGATACGCAGTATTTT; CDR3aa: CASSDSLIVTDTQYF; d_gene: -; abundance: -; j_gene: TRBJ2-3; v_gene: TRBV6-5
CDR3nt: TGCGCCAGCAGCCAAGTCGAGGTGGGGTGGACAGTCGATAGCTACACCTTC; CDR3aa: CASSQVEVGWTVDSYTF; d_gene: -; abundance: -; j_gene: TRBJ1-2; v_gene: TRBV4-3
CDR3nt: TGTGCCAGCTCACCACCGGTGGCCAGGGGTGAAAAACTGTTTTTT; CDR3aa: CASSPPVARGEKLFF; d_gene: -; abundance: -; j_gene: TRBJ1-4; v_gene: TRBV18
CDR3nt: TGTGCCAGCAGTGCACTAGCGGGAGGGCCGCGGGAGACCCAGTACTTC; CDR3aa: CASSALAGGPRETQYF; d_gene: TRBD2; abundance: -; j_gene: TRBJ2-5; v_gene: TRBV6-2/TRBV6-3
CDR3nt: TGTGCCAGCAGTGAATATTCGTCTGGAAACACCATATATTTT; CDR3aa: CASSEYSSGNTIYF; d_gene: -; abundance: once; j_gene: TRBJ1-3; v_gene: TRBV25-1
CDR3nt: TGCGCCAGCAGCGTCATAAGGACTAGCGGGGGAAATGAGCAGTTCTTC; CDR3aa: CASSVIRTSGGNEQFF; d_gene: TRBD2; abundance: -; j_gene: TRBJ2-1; v_gene: TRBV5-1
CDR3nt: TGTGCCAGCAGCTTGGGACAGGGCCTAGCCAAAAACATTCAGTACTTC; CDR3aa: CASSLGQGLAKNIQYF; d_gene: TRBD1; abundance: -; j_gene: TRBJ2-4; v_gene: TRBV5-6
CDR3nt: TGTGCCAGCAGTGAAGAGGGACTAAAGAACACTGAAGCTTTCTTT; CDR3aa: CASSEEGLKNTEAFF; d_gene: -; abundance: -; j_gene: TRBJ1-1; v_gene: TRBV9
CDR3nt: TGTGCCTGGAGTGTGGGGGGGTTTGGCCAGCCCCAGCATTTT; CDR3aa: CAWSVGGFGQPQHF; d_gene: -; abundance: -; j_gene: TRBJ1-5; v_gene: TRBV30
CDR3nt: TGCGCCAGCAGCCAAGCCTCTGGACAGGCGTTTAACTATGGCTACACCTTC; CDR3aa: CASSQASGQAFNYGYTF; d_gene: TRBD1; abundance: -; j_gene: TRBJ1-2; v_gene: TRBV4-1
CDR3nt: TGTGCCAGCAGTGAAGCGCTTTTGGGGGGCACTGAAGCTTTCTTT; CDR3aa: CASSEALLGGTEAFF; d_gene: -; abundance: -; j_gene: TRBJ1-1; v_gene: TRBV2
CDR3nt: TGTGCCAGCAGCCCGGGGGGGCTCGGAACAGATACGCAGTATTTT; CDR3aa: CASSPGGLGTDTQYF; d_gene: TRBD2; abundance: -; j_gene: TRBJ2-3; v_gene: TRBV14
CDR3nt: TGCAGTGCTAGTAAGGGGGTGGGTAGCTACGAGCAGTACTTC; CDR3aa: CSASKGVGSYEQYF; d_gene: -; abundance: -; j_gene: TRBJ2-7; v_gene: TRBV20-1
CDR3nt: TGTGCCAGCAGCCAAGAAGCGACAGGGGCCCGCGGGGAGCTGTTTTTT; CDR3aa: CASSQEATGARGELFF; d_gene: TRBD1; abundance: -; j_gene: TRBJ2-2; v_gene: TRBV4-2
CDR3nt: TGTGCCAGCAGCTTAGTGTCTAGCGGAAGTCAAGAGACCCAGTACTTC; CDR3aa: CASSLVSSGSQETQYF; d_gene: TRBD2; abundance: -; j_gene: TRBJ2-5; v_gene: TRBV7-2
CDR3nt: TGCGCCAGCAGCCAGGGAGGGGCCGTAGCCTACGAGCAGTACTTC; CDR3aa: CASSQGGAVAYEQYF; d_gene: TRBD2; abundance: -; j_gene: TRBJ2-7; v_gene: TRBV4-1
CDR3nt: TGTGCCAGCAGTGATTGGGGGACAGCGGCCGCAGGGTATTCACCCCTCCACTTT; CDR3aa: CASSDWGTAAAGYSPLHF; d_gene: TRBD1; abundance: -; j_gene: TRBJ1-6; v_gene: TRBV6-1
CDR3nt: TGTGCCACCAGTGACCGTTTGACAGGGGGTACCGGGGAGCTGTTTTTT; CDR3aa: CATSDRLTGGTGELFF; d_gene: TRBD1; abundance: -; j_gene: TRBJ2-2; v_gene: TRBV24-1
CDR3nt: TGTGCCAGCAGCTTAGCGGGAGCTTTGGAGACCCAGTACTTC; CDR3aa: CASSLAGALETQYF; d_gene: -; abundance: -; j_gene: TRBJ2-5; v_gene: TRBV7-2
CDR3nt: TGCGCCAGCAGCCAAGAGTGGACAGGTTATAATTCACCCCTCCACTTT; CDR3aa: CASSQEWTGYNSPLHF; d_gene: TRBD1; abundance: few; j_gene: TRBJ1-6; v_gene: TRBV4-3
CDR3nt: TGTGCCTGGAGCCCGGGACAGGGAGGAGCAGATACGCAGTATTTT; CDR3aa: CAWSPGQGGADTQYF; d_gene: TRBD1; abundance: -; j_gene: TRBJ2-3; v_gene: TRBV30
CDR3nt: TGTGCCAGCAGCCCAGGCTCCGAGCAGTACTTC; CDR3aa: CASSPGSEQYF; d_gene: -; abundance: -; j_gene: TRBJ2-7; v_gene: TRBV7-2
CDR3nt: TGTGCCAGCACTGGCGGAAGCTCCTACAATGAGCAGTTCTTC; CDR3aa: CASTGGSSYNEQFF; d_gene: -; abundance: -; j_gene: TRBJ2-1; v_gene: TRBV11-2
CDR3nt: TGTGCCAGCAGTGAAGCGATGGGACAGGGTTTTAAGGGCTACACCTTC; CDR3aa: CASSEAMGQGFKGYTF; d_gene: TRBD1; abundance: -; j_gene: TRBJ1-2; v_gene: TRBV2
CDR3nt: TGTGCCACCAGTGAGCGGGGAGGCGGGGAGCTGTTTTTT; CDR3aa: CATSERGGGELFF; d_gene: -; abundance: -; j_gene: TRBJ2-2; v_gene: TRBV24-1
CDR3nt: TGTGCCAGCAGCTTGGTGGGTCCGGGCACTGAAGCTTTCTTT; CDR3aa: CASSLVGPGTEAFF; d_gene: -; abundance: -; j_gene: TRBJ1-1; v_gene: TRBV5-4
CDR3nt: TGTGCCAGCAGCGCGGGGGGAGGTCCAGATACGCAGTATTTT; CDR3aa: CASSAGGGPDTQYF; d_gene: TRBD2; abundance: -; j_gene: TRBJ2-3; v_gene: TRBV9